This TCR beta chain is drawn from a study of blood T cell repertoires in COVID-19. Whole-study context: PBMCs, B-cell-depleted T cells, or T cells provided the cDNA or gDNA that made up the material.

The assay was immunoSEQ multiplex PCR, and TCRdb's table has in-frame clones only and misses some. The sample yields 80,000 to 100,000 clones, approximately 79% seen once. The V gene lost 5 bases and the J gene lost 3 bases, with 14 bases spanning the gap. The CDR3 has 14 amino acids. The germline CDR1 and CDR2 sequences are SQVTM and ANQGSEA. The sample was peripheral blood. The receptor's source is a man between 65 and 79 years old with active or convalescent COVID-19. The rearrangement uses TRBV29-1 and TRBJ1-3; D is unclear. The CDR3 loop reads CSVIWESGGNTIYF. Written as DNA, the CDR3 is TGCAGCGTTATCTGGGAGAGTGGTGGAAACACCATATATTTT.